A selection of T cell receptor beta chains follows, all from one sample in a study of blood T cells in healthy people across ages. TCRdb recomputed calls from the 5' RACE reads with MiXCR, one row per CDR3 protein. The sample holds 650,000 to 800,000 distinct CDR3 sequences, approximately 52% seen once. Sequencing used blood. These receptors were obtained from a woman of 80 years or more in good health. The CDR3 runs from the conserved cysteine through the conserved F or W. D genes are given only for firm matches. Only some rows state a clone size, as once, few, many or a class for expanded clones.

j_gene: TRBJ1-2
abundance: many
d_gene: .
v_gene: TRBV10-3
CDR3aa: CAISESGTPSSYTF
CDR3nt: TGTGCCATCAGTGAGTCTGGGACTCCGAGCAGCTACACCTTC

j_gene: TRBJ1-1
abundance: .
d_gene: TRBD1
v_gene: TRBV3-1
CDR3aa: CASSPSGQFPEAFF
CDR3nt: TGTGCCAGCAGCCCCTCGGGACAGTTCCCTGAAGCTTTCTTT

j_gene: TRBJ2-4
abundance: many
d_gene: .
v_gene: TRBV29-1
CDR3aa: CSVSQRAKNIQYF
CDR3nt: TGCAGCGTGTCTCAGAGGGCCAAAAACATTCAGTACTTC

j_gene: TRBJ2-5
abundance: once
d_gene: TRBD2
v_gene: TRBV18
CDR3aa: CASSPRLAGTQETRYF
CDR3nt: TGTGCCAGCTCACCTCGGCTAGCGGGGACCCAAGAGACCCGGTACTTC

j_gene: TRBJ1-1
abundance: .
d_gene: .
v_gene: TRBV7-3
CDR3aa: CASSISTGLGTEAFF
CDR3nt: TGTGCCAGCAGCATCTCGACGGGGTTGGGCACTGAAGCTTTCTTT

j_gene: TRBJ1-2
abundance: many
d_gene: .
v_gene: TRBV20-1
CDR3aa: CSARDGRSYGYTF
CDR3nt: TGCAGTGCTAGAGATGGGCGAAGCTATGGCTACACCTTC

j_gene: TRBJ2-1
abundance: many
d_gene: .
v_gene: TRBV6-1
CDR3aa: CASNEQFF
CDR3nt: TGTGCCAGCAATGAGCAGTTCTTC

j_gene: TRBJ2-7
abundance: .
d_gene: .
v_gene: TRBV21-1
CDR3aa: CARGGLAGSYEQYF
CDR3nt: TGTGCCAGAGGGGGACTAGCGGGCTCCTACGAGCAGTACTTC

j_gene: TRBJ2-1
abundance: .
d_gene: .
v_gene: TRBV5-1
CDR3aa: CASTPAGVSYNEQFF
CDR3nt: TGCGCCAGCACCCCCGCAGGGGTTTCCTACAATGAGCAGTTCTTC

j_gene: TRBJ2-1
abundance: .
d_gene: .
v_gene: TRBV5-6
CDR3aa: CASSFGTSSYNEQFF
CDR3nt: TGTGCCAGCAGCTTTGGGACGAGCTCCTACAATGAGCAGTTCTTC

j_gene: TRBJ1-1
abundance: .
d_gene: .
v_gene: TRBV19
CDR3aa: CASSISQYTEAFF
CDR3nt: TGTGCCAGTAGTATCTCACAATACACTGAAGCTTTCTTT

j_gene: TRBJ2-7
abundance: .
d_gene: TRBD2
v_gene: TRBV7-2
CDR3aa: CASSQSGGGEQYF
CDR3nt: TGTGCCAGCAGCCAAAGCGGGGGGGGAGAGCAGTACTTC

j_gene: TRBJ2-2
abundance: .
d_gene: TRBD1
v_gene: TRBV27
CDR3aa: CASSLYGTGGGTRELFF
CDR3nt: TGTGCCAGCAGTTTATATGGGACAGGGGGCGGCACCAGGGAGCTGTTTTTT

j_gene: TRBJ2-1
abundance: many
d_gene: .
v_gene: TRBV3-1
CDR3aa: CASSQGSSANNEQFF
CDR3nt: TGTGCCAGCAGCCAAGGATCTAGCGCGAACAATGAGCAGTTCTTC

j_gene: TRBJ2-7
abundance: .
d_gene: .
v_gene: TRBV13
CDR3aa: CASSSTEGVSYEQYF
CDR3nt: TGTGCCAGCAGCTCCACCGAGGGGGTGTCCTACGAGCAGTACTTC

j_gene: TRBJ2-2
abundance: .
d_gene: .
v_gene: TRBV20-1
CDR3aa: CSVYRTGELFF
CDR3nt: TGCAGTGTTTATAGGACCGGGGAGCTGTTTTTT

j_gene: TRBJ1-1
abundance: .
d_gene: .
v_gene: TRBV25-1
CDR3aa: CASSPPGVRGTEAFF
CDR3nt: TGTGCCAGCAGCCCCCCGGGGGTTAGGGGCACTGAAGCTTTCTTT

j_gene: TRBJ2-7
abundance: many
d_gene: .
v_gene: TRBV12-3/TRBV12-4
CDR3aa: CASSSGLKLSYEQYF
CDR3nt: TGTGCCAGCAGTTCAGGACTGAAACTCTCCTACGAGCAGTACTTC

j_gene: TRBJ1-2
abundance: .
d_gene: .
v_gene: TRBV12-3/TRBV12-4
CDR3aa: CASRSSVGQGSYGYTF
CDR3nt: TGTGCCAGCCGCTCGTCCGTGGGGCAGGGGTCCTATGGCTACACCTTC

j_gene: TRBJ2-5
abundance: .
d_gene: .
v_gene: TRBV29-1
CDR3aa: CSVDPTGVGETQYF
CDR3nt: TGCAGCGTTGATCCGACAGGAGTTGGAGAGACCCAGTACTTC

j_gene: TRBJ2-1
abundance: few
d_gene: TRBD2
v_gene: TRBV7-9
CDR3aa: CASSLEAGKRFF
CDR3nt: TGTGCCAGCAGCTTAGAAGCGGGAAAGAGGTTCTTC

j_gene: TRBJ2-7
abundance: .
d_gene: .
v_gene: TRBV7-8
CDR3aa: CASSRQESYEQYF
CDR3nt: TGTGCCAGCAGCCGTCAGGAGTCCTACGAGCAGTACTTC

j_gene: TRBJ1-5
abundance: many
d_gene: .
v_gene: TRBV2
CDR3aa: CASSGHYSNQPQHF
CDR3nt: TGTGCCAGCAGTGGCCACTATAGCAATCAGCCCCAGCATTTT

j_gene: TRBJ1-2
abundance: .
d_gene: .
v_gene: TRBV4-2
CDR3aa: CASSPSLPGTFNYGHTF
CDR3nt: TGTGCCAGCAGCCCAAGCCTCCCCGGGACATTTAACTATGGCCACACCTTC

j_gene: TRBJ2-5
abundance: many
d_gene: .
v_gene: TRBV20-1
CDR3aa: CSARVGGYETQYF
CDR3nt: TGCAGTGCTAGAGTGGGGGGATACGAGACCCAGTACTTC

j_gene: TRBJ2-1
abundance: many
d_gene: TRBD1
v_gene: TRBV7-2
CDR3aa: CASSSRQGGNEQFF
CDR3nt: TGTGCCAGCAGCTCCCGACAGGGTGGCAATGAGCAGTTCTTC

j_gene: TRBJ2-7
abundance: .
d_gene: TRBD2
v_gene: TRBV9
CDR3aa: CARSWVAGDYEQYF
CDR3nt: TGTGCCCGCTCTTGGGTAGCGGGAGACTACGAGCAGTACTTC

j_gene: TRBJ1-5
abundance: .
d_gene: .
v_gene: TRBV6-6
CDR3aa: CAISQGSNQPQHF
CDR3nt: TGTGCCATCAGCCAGGGTTCCAATCAGCCCCAGCATTTT

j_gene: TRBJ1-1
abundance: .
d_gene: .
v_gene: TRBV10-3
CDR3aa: CAIRAGMNTEAFF
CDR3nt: TGTGCCATCCGGGCTGGGATGAACACTGAAGCTTTCTTT

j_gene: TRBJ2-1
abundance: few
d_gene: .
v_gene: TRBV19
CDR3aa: CASSIDASVGRYEQFF
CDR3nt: TGTGCCAGTAGTATAGACGCTAGCGTGGGAAGGTATGAGCAGTTCTTC

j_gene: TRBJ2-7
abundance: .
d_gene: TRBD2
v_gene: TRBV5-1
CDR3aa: CASSYLPTSGRFNEQYF
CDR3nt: TGCGCCAGCAGCTACTTACCTACTAGCGGGAGATTCAATGAGCAGTACTTC

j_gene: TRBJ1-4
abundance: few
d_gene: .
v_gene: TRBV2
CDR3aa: CASSEEAATNEKLFF
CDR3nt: TGTGCCAGCAGTGAAGAGGCGGCAACTAATGAAAAACTGTTTTTT

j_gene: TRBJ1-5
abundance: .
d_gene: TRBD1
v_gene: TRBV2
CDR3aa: CASSTQGMGQPQHF
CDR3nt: TGTGCCAGCAGCACACAGGGGATGGGTCAGCCCCAGCATTTT

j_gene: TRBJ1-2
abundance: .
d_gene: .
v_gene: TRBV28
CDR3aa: CASGLGSYGYTF
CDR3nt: TGTGCCAGCGGTCTGGGTAGCTATGGCTACACCTTC

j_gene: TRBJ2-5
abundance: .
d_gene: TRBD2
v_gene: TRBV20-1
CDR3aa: CSAQGLAGEFETQYF
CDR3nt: TGCAGTGCCCAGGGACTAGCGGGGGAGTTTGAGACCCAGTACTTC

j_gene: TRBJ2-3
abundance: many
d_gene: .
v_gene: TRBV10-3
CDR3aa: CANAPAGTDTQYF
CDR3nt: TGTGCCAACGCCCCCGCGGGCACAGATACGCAGTATTTT

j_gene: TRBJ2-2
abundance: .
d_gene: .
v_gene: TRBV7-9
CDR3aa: CASSPLGYQNTGELFF
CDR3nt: TGTGCCAGCAGCCCCCTTGGATATCAGAACACCGGGGAGCTGTTTTTT

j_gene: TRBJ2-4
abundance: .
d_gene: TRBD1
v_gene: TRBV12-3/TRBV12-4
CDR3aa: CASSLVGQGVDIQYF
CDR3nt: TGTGCCAGCAGTTTAGTAGGACAGGGCGTGGACATTCAGTACTTC